The 7 T cell receptor beta chains presented below share a single source sample, sequenced in a study of blood T cell repertoires in COVID-19 (dated by TCRdb to 2019 to 2021). To prepare the library, the immunoSEQ multiplex PCR assay was applied. The clones in this table, taken by TCRdb from immuneACCESS, are in-frame only. Not every clone is retained; where verified, under half of the shortfall comes from an unresolved V gene, and the cause of the rest is unknown. The sample contains about 200,000 clones, approximately 90% of them found a single time. The biggest ten clones account for 0.5% to 0.55% of the sample. Sequenced: peripheral blood. Receptors were obtained from a man aged 50 to 60 with acute or convalescent COVID-19.

The rearrangement uses TRBV28 and TRBJ1-3; maybe TRBD1 (5 bases). V was cut by 6 bases and J by 7 bases, with 16 bases left in between. The CDR3 runs 14 residues. Per the germline V gene, CDR1 is MDHEN and CDR2 is SYDVKM. CDR3 in DNA: TGTGCCAGCAGCCACCGGGACTTTGGTAACACCATATATTTT. Amino acids: CASSHRDFGNTIYF.

In this sample, this clone turned up once. The genes are TRBV11-2 and TRBJ1-1; no clear D. The CDR3 is 16 residues long. Germline CDR1 reads SGHAT; CDR2 reads FQNNGV. The V end lost 1 base, the J end lost 1 base, and 13 bases lay between the germline ends. The CDR3 loop is CASSLVGGRANTEAFF. CDR3 nucleotides: TGTGCCAGCAGCTTAGTTGGCGGCAGAGCGAACACTGAAGCTTTCTTT.

This chain connects TRBV19 to TRBJ1-5; a weak D match, TRBD1 (6 bases). V gave up 3 bases and J gave up 4 bases, with 10 bases separating them. The CDR3 loop spans 14 amino acids. Germline assignment: CDR1 LNHDA and CDR2 SQIVND (reference sequence). The CDR3 is CASSIPTGNQPQHF. Written as DNA, the CDR3 is TGTGCCAGTAGTATCCCCACAGGGAATCAGCCCCAGCATTTT.

This clone came up a few times. The CDR3 loop reads CASIPNVSSGNTIYF. CDR3 nucleotide sequence: TGTGCCAGTATCCCAAATGTGAGCTCTGGAAACACCATATATTTT. The chain carries TRBV19 and TRBJ1-3; D remains unclear. With 7 bases removed from V and 0 bases from J, the gap between germline ends came to 13 bases. CDR1 is LNHDA, CDR2 SQIVND, per germline (reference sequence). The CDR3 consists of 15 residues.

The gene calls are TRBV7-2 and TRBJ2-7, with TRBD2 identical over 11 bases. Trimming at V came to 5 bases and at J to 2 bases, leaving 5 bases not matched to a gene. The CDR3 runs 15 residues. The V gene's germline CDR1 is SGHTA and CDR2 FQGNSA. In nucleotides, the CDR3 is TGTGCCAGCAGCCCGAGTAGCGGGGGGGCCTACGAGCAGTACTTC. It is translated as CASSPSSGGAYEQYF.

This rearrangement joins TRBV2 to TRBJ2-7; TRBD1 might be the D (5 bases). This CDR3 has 14 residues. Germline CDR1 SNHLY, CDR2 FYNNEI. Trimming shortened V by 6 bases and J by 2 bases, and 14 bases separated the two germline ends. CDR3: CASSFGARTYEQYV. The CDR3, as DNA: TGTGCCAGCAGCTTTGGGGCAAGAACCTACGAGCAGTACGTC.

The V call is TRBV7-8, the J call TRBJ1-1; D unclear. CDR3 size: 14 residues. V lost 5 bases, J lost 7 bases, and 17 bases lay in between. Looked up from germline, CDR1 is SGHVS and CDR2 is FQNEAQ. The CDR3 loop reads CASSRLVEGGEAFF. CDR3 DNA: TGTGCCAGCAGCCGGCTAGTAGAGGGAGGTGAAGCTTTCTTT. The full variable domain, with the rest looked up from reference TRBV7-8 and TRBJ1-1, is GAGVSQSPRYKVAKRGQDVALRCDPISGHVSLFWYQQALGQGPEFLTYFQNEAQLDKSGLPSDRFFAERPEGSVSTLKIQRTQQEDSAVYLCASSRLVEGGEAFFGQGTRLTVV.